This T cell receptor (beta chain) was obtained from a study of blood T cell repertoires in COVID-19. In the study overall: The samples span acute and convalescent COVID-19 from the United States, Italy and Spain. T cells, B-cell-depleted T cells, or PBMCs provided the cDNA or gDNA that served as material.

The CDR3 contains 13 residues. V was pared by 8 bases and J by 4 bases, with 12 bases between. As handled by the study authors: The authors estimated nucleated cell counts from reference gene primer amplification. Some clones are missing from TCRdb's copy, which holds only in-frame ones; the method was immunoSEQ multiplex PCR. The D gene and trimming were derived from the DNA, and the V and J assignments and clone size from that table. The profile shows nearly 350,000 clones, approximately 90% of them singletons. The genes are TRBV12-3 or TRBV12-4 and TRBJ1-5; D uncertain. The sequence came from a woman aged 18-29 years who had recovered from COVID-19. The sequencing input was peripheral blood. The CDR3 nucleotides read TGTGCCAGCCATGGGTCGGGTAATCAGCCCCAGCATTTT. Amino acid sequence: CASHGSGNQPQHF.